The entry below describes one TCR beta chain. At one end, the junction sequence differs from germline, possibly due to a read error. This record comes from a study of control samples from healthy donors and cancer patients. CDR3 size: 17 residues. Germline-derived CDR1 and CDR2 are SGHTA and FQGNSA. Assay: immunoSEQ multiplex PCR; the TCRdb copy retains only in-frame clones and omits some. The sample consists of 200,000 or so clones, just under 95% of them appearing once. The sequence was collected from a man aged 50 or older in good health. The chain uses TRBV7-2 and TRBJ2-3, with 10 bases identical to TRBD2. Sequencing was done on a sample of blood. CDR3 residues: CASTLRSSGGGGDTQYF. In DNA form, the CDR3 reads TGTGCCAGCACCTTACGGTCTAGCGGGGGCGGGGGAGATACGCAGTATTTT.